Listed below are T cell receptor beta chains from one sample, sequenced in a study of OX40 agonist ivuxolimab in advanced cancers. Some clones are missing from TCRdb's copy, which holds only in-frame ones; the method was immunoSEQ multiplex PCR. The sample holds approximately 58,000 clones, 60% to 80% seen once. The source was CD4+ or CD8+ T cells sorted from blood, collected in a trial of the OX40 agonist ivuxolimab. These receptors were taken from an adult with an advanced solid tumor such as melanoma, head and neck, liver or kidney cancer. Both conserved end residues are part of each CDR3. D genes are given only for firm matches. Clone size is not always given. Where it is, it says once, few, many or a class for expanded clones.

V	D	J	size	DNA	CDR3
TRBV28	.	TRBJ1-1	.	TGTGCCAGCAGTTTCAGGGCGCGGAACACTGAAGCTTTCTTT	CASSFRARNTEAFF
TRBV2	TRBD1	TRBJ1-4	once	TGTGCCAGCAGTCGGGACAGGGGAAATGAAAAACTGTTTTTT	CASSRDRGNEKLFF
TRBV6-6	.	TRBJ2-7	.	TGTGCCAGCAAAAGGCGGCGGAGCTCCTACGAGCAGTACTTC	CASKRRRSSYEQYF
TRBV10-1	TRBD1	TRBJ2-5	.	TGCGCCAGCAGTCTTGCAGGGGGCCCCCAGTACTTC	CASSLAGGPQYF
TRBV27	.	TRBJ2-3	.	TGTGCCAGCAGTCGGCCCCCCACAGATACGCAGTATTTT	CASSRPPTDTQYF
TRBV7-2	.	TRBJ1-2	.	TGTGCCACGGAGAGGGGACTCATCTATGGCTACACCTTC	CATERGLIYGYTF
TRBV11-2	.	TRBJ2-7	few	TGTGCCAGCAGCTTAACGGAGAACGAGCAGTACTTC	CASSLTENEQYF
TRBV5-1	.	TRBJ1-1	few	TGCGCCAGCAGCTTGGAGGACTTTAACACTGAAGCTTTCTTT	CASSLEDFNTEAFF
TRBV29-1	.	TRBJ1-3	.	TGCAGCGTCCTAGACCCCATCTCTGGAAACACCATATATTTT	CSVLDPISGNTIYF
TRBV20-1	.	TRBJ1-2	.	TGCAGTGCTTTTAGCTCCTATGGCTACACCTTC	CSAFSSYGYTF
TRBV7-2	TRBD2	TRBJ2-7	.	TGTGCCAGCAGCCCGGGGGGGACTAGCGGATACGAGCAGTACTTC	CASSPGGTSGYEQYF